This T cell receptor beta chain was profiled in a study of cytomegalovirus exposure and HLA in healthy donors. PCR amplification relied on 60 Vbeta primers (plus 13 Jbeta primers). Sequencing was performed with immunoSEQ multiplex PCR; in TCRdb, only in-frame clones are kept and a portion is missing. The data hold 83,000 or so clones, with roughly 80% observed a single time. This clone was recorded once. The receptor comes from a man in his thirties or forties in good health and CMV-seropositive. The sequenced sample was PBMCs.

CDR3 loop: CASTFRGTSGGGGETQYF. CDR3 nucleotide sequence: TGCGCCAGCACCTTCAGGGGGACTAGCGGGGGAGGCGGAGAGACCCAGTACTTC. The J gene is TRBJ2-5, the V gene TRBV5-1; 14 nucleotides agree with TRBD2. V shed 6 bases, J shed 4 bases, and the junction held 14 bases outside the gene matches. The germline gives CDR1 SGHRS, CDR2 YFSETQ. CDR3 length: 18 residues. The variable domain in full, completed from reference TRBV5-1 and TRBJ2-5, reads KAGVTQTPRYLIKTRGQQVTLSCSPISGHRSVSWYQQTPGQGLQFLFEYFSETQRNKGNFPGRFSGRQFSNSRSEMNVSTLELGDSALYLCASTFRGTSGGGGETQYFGPGTRLLVL.